Below, 10 T cell receptor beta chains from the same sample are listed, as sequenced in a study of response to subunit inactivated influenza vaccine. TCRdb re-analysed the RT-PCR reads in MiXCR, keeping a single row per CDR3 protein. This sample has almost 600,000 distinct CDR3 sequences, with approximately 14% found just once. Sequenced here: PBMCs from blood, sampled roughly 12 days after vaccination. The receptors shown here come from a man aged 50 to 59 who received an inactivated influenza vaccine.

This chain connects TRBV10-3 to TRBJ2-1, with a weak D call TRBD1 (5 bases). V was pared by 9 bases and J by 6 bases, with 18 bases between. Per the germline V gene, CDR1 is ENHRY and CDR2 is SYGVKD. The CDR3 loop spans 14 amino acids. The CDR3 DNA is TGTGCCATAAACCGGGCAGGGTCGGGCAATGAGCAGTTCTTC. Translating it yields CAINRAGSGNEQFF.

This clonotype has at least ten counts. CDR3 nucleotides: TGTGCCAGTGGCCCGCGGACCGGGGAGCTGTTTTTT. Translated: CASGPRTGELFF. This sequence joins TRBV18 and TRBJ2-2; D not certain. The CDR3 runs 12 residues. The V end lost 9 bases, the J end lost 5 bases, and 10 bases lay between the germline ends. CDR1 is KGHSH, CDR2 LQKENI, per germline.

The CDR3 is CASSPQGAFTEAFF. Here the CDR3 DNA reads TGTGCCAGCTCACCACAGGGGGCGTTCACTGAAGCTTTCTTT. The chain combines TRBV18 with TRBJ1-1; 7 bases align to TRBD1. Trimming cost V 1 base and J 4 bases; bases outside gene matches: 3. CDR3 length: 14 residues. The germline V gene has CDR1 KGHSH and CDR2 LQKENI.

There are a few counts of this clonotype. The V and J genes are TRBV24-1 and TRBJ2-7; 8 positions agree with TRBD1. This CDR3 is 14 amino acids long. The ends lost 5 bases at V and 6 bases at J; junction bases unmatched: 8. Looked up from germline, CDR1 is KGHDR and CDR2 is SFDVKD. CDR3 in DNA: TGTGCCACCAGTGGCCGGGGACAGGTCTCCGAGCAGTACTTC. Its translation is CATSGRGQVSEQYF.

This chain joins TRBV11-1 and TRBJ2-1, with 8 nucleotides matching TRBD2. In germline, CDR1 is SGHAT, CDR2 FQDESV (reference sequence). Unmatched junction bases numbered 10, after V lost 2 bases and J lost 1 base. The CDR3 is made up of 18 amino acids. CDR3 residues: CASSLSLGGGGSYNEQFF. CDR3 coding DNA: TGTGCCAGCAGCTTAAGTCTTGGCGGCGGGGGGTCCTACAATGAGCAGTTCTTC.

The V and J genes are TRBV20-1 and TRBJ1-1, with D hard to call. CDR1 is DFQATT and CDR2 is SNEGSKA in the germline V gene (reference sequence). This CDR3 spans 13 amino acids. Deletions cut 0 bases from V and 5 bases from J, with 10 bases between. For the CDR3, the DNA is TGCAGTGCTAGAGATGGAGGGCGGACTGAAGCTTTCTTT. Its protein is CSARDGGRTEAFF.

This clonotype appeared many times. CDR3 nucleotides: TGTGCCAGCAGTTTAAATGGAAACACCATATATTTT. This translates into CASSLNGNTIYF. The rearrangement joins TRBV12-3 or TRBV12-4 to TRBJ1-3; D gene uncertain. The CDR3 has 12 amino acids. V was clipped by 2 bases and J by 3 bases, with 2 bases between them.

In its sample, this clonotype was seen a few times. The chain has TRBV6-1 and TRBJ2-5; D is uncertain. The CDR3 is 15 amino acids. The germline V and J ends were trimmed by 2 bases and 5 bases, with 15 bases remaining between them. From germline, CDR1 is MNHNS and CDR2 SASEGT. CDR3 sequence: CASSEPFTGRETQYF. The CDR3 nucleotides are TGTGCCAGCAGTGAACCTTTTACGGGCCGGGAGACCCAGTACTTC.

The J gene is TRBJ1-2, the V gene TRBV19, with TRBD1 identical over 7 bases. The CDR3 is made up of 12 amino acids. Losses at the gene ends were 9 bases for V and 7 bases for J; bases not matched to a gene: 8. Germline values: CDR1 LNHDA, CDR2 SQIVND (reference sequence). This CDR3 is CASSRRGPGYTF. CDR3 bases: TGTGCCAGCTCACGGAGGGGGCCTGGCTACACCTTC.

This clonotype was seen a handful of times. This chain links TRBV4-1 with TRBJ2-7, with D possibly being TRBD1 (5 bases). The ends were cut back, 4 bases at V and 0 bases at J, with 19 bases in the middle. Germline assignment: CDR1 MGHRA and CDR2 YSYEKL. This CDR3 has 17 residues. CDR3 DNA sequence: TGCGCCAGCAGCCCCTACCCAAACCAGGGCACCTCCTACGAGCAGTACTTC. It is translated as CASSPYPNQGTSYEQYF.